This T cell receptor (beta chain) originates from a study of blood T cell repertoires in COVID-19 (dated by TCRdb to 2018 to 2021). With regard to the full study: Samples from collaborators originated in the United States, Italy and Spain and spanned both the acute and convalescent phases of COVID-19. Where available, HLA class I and class II types were taken from metadata supplied by the sample provider and were not determined by assay-based typing. Subjects who had been exposed to COVID-19, were actively infected with it, or had recovered from it provided the deeply sampled blood TCRbeta repertoires that made up the dataset. The sample metadata nearly always contained a de-identified subject ID, COVID-19 status, age in years and sex. The prospective study material was composed of cDNA or gDNA derived from T cells, B-cell-depleted T cells, or PBMCs. The repertoires were released in a freely available public database meant as a resource for research on the immune response to SARS-CoV-2. Samples were obtained from the ongoing ImmuneRACE study (first 160 participants) and from 1,254 subjects provided by 6 global collaborators. Study-level results and caveats: The amount of clinical and demographic metadata varied by source and participant and was provided uncurated.

To note about this clone: Its antigen specificity is not known. No qualities accompany the bases; no much larger clone lies one base away.

TCRbeta CDR3 regions were amplified from genomic DNA using the immunoSEQ Assay, a bias-controlled multiplex PCR. As for how the authors treated the data: Within the assay, amplification of reference gene primers was used to estimate how many nucleated cells each sample contained. Sequence reads were collapsed and filtered to measure the absolute abundance of every unique TCRbeta CDR3 rearrangement. For each sample, productive Simpson clonality was calculated by taking the square root of Simpson's diversity index across productive rearrangements. As stored in TCRdb, this immuneACCESS dataset retains in-frame rearrangements with V and J assigned. A fraction of the clones does not appear; measured against another copy, unresolved V genes explain less than half of the discrepancy, and the remainder lacks a known reason. V, J and clone size were drawn from that table, and D and trimming were deduced from the DNA. The sample yields about 140,000 clones; approximately 80% were counted once. 5.5% to 7% of the sample is in the top ten clones.

Including the terminal cysteine and phenylalanine, the CDR3 comprises 13 residues. This entry keeps only the CDR3 DNA: 39 bases, framed from base 1. Based on the germline V gene, the CDR1 and CDR2 sequences are SGHTA and FQGNSA. V is reduced by 1 base and J by 6 bases, leaving a spacing of 9 bases between them. Each collaborating institution followed its own protocols to collect whole blood in K2EDTA tubes. For TCRbeta analysis, collaborators shipped samples in one of three forms: frozen whole blood, isolated PBMCs, or DNA extracted from either of those sample types. The rearranged segments are TRBV7-2 and TRBJ1-2; the D gene is possibly TRBD1, with 5 bases matching. The clonotype was recovered from a human donor in a cohort sampled during active COVID-19. Sequencing was carried out using peripheral blood. The sequence in DNA is TGTGCCAGCAGCTTAGGGACATATAATGGCTACACCTTC. Its translation is CASSLGTYNGYTF.